This T cell receptor (beta chain) was retrieved from a study of Ad26.COV2.S vaccination and SARS-CoV-2 variants. The V gene's germline CDR1 is KGHSH and CDR2 LQKENI. The CDR3 has 13 residues. The V and J ends lost 2 bases and 2 bases respectively, with 5 bases between them. As for treatment: some 20 received Ad26.COV2.S at low or high dose, single or two shots; 5 received placebo; per-sample allocation not given. Sampling took place 63 days after the first vaccine or placebo injection. This Boston cohort included adults aged 18-55 years. Produced via immunoSEQ multiplex PCR; TCRdb's table is partial and in-frame only. The profile shows roughly 350,000 clones, around 89% of them singletons.

This material consisted of peripheral blood, taken in a trial of Ad26.COV2.S vaccine versus placebo. The chain combines TRBV18 with TRBJ2-3; D not resolved. The source of this sequence is a person aged 18-60 years who received the Ad26.COV2.S COVID-19 vaccine or a placebo. The CDR3 loop reads CASSPRNTDTQYF. CDR3 coding DNA: TGTGCCAGCTCACCAAGGAACACAGATACGCAGTATTTT.